These 28 T cell receptor beta chains share one sample of origin, sequenced in a study of identical twins. TCRdb re-called the 5' RACE reads through MiXCR, storing one row per CDR3 protein. The sample has about 290,000 distinct CDR3 sequences, roughly 9% seen once. The same sample was also used in a study of yellow fever vaccine responses in identical twins.

Material for sequencing was CD8+ T cells sorted from blood. These receptors were taken from a woman aged 18-35 years in good health.

The J gene is TRBJ1-1, the V gene TRBV14; 8 bases fit TRBD1. Looked up from germline, CDR1 is SGHDN and CDR2 is FVKESK. The junction had 5 bases not matched to a gene; V was cut back by 4 bases and J by 1 base. CDR3 length equals 15 residues. For the CDR3, the DNA is TGTGCCAGCAGCCTTTGGGACAGGAGGAACACTGAAGCTTTCTTT. Protein product: CASSLWDRRNTEAFF. Full variable domain (missing parts from reference TRBV14 and TRBJ1-1): EAGVTQFPSHSVIEKGQTVTLRCDPISGHDNLYWYRRVMGKEIKFLLHFVKESKQDESGMPNNRFLAERTGGTYSTLKVQPAELEDSGVYFCASSLWDRRNTEAFFGQGTRLTVV.

This clonotype has a handful of counts. The genes are TRBV6-2 or TRBV6-3 and TRBJ2-7; 14 positions match TRBD2. With 4 bases clipped from V and 3 bases from J, the junction kept 8 bases outside the gene matches. Germline V lookup: CDR1 MNHEY, CDR2 SVGEGT. CDR3 length: 17 residues. In DNA, the CDR3 is TGTGCCAGCAGTTCCGGACTAGCGGGAGGAGATATCTACGAGCAGTACTTC. This codes for CASSSGLAGGDIYEQYF.

V and J are TRBV19 and TRBJ1-2, with 10 bases lining up with TRBD1. V gave up 6 bases and J gave up 10 bases; unmatched junction bases: 14. The CDR3 extends over 15 amino acids. Looked up from germline, CDR1 is LNHDA and CDR2 is SQIVND (reference sequence). The CDR3 sequence: CASSPFGTGDTLYTF. CDR3 bases: TGTGCCAGTAGCCCCTTTGGGACAGGGGATACACTCTACACCTTC.

This clonotype has a handful of counts. The V and J genes are TRBV3-1 and TRBJ2-1, with TRBD1 matching over 10 bases. With V trimmed by 3 bases and J by 6 bases, 5 bases remained unmatched. The CDR3 extends over 15 amino acids. The germline V gene encodes CDR1 LGHDT and CDR2 YNNKEL (reference sequence). The CDR3 DNA is TGTGCCAGCAGCCATCGGGACAGGGGTCCCAATGAGCAGTTCTTC. Residues: CASSHRDRGPNEQFF.

The CDR3 bases are TGTGCCAGCAGCTCTCCGCGGGGGGGCACCTACAATGAGCAGTTCTTC. Amino acid sequence: CASSSPRGGTYNEQFF. V is TRBV13 and J is TRBJ2-1, with TRBD2 matching 9 bases. V lost 4 bases to trimming and J lost 2 bases; unmatched junction nucleotides: 6. The CDR3 runs 16 residues. The germline V gene encodes CDR1 PRHDT and CDR2 FYEKMQ (reference sequence).

This clonotype occurred a few times. The chain joins TRBV29-1 to TRBJ2-5; a possible D gene is TRBD2 (6 bases). Trimming took off 3 bases at V and 5 bases at J, with 16 bases between the two ends. Germline assignment: CDR1 SQVTM and CDR2 ANQGSEA. The CDR3 spans 14 residues. The CDR3 is CSVDWGDRRETQYF. For the CDR3, the DNA is TGCAGCGTTGATTGGGGGGACCGTAGGGAGACCCAGTACTTC. The full variable domain, with the rest looked up from reference TRBV29-1 and TRBJ2-5, is SAVISQKPSRDICQRGTSLTIQCQVDSQVTMMFWYRQQPGQSLTLIATANQGSEATYESGFVIDKFPISRPNLTFSTLTVSNMSPEDSSIYLCSVDWGDRRETQYFGPGTRLLVL.

The CDR3 DNA follows: TGTGCCAGCAGCTCCGATGATGGGGAGCAGTTCTTC. It codes for CASSSDDGEQFF. The chain combines TRBV7-9 with TRBJ2-1, with D uncertain. This CDR3 is 12 amino acids long. The V end was cut by 4 bases, the J end by 10 bases, with 11 bases between. CDR1 is SEHNR, CDR2 FQNEAQ, per germline (reference sequence).

This chain uses TRBV5-5 with TRBJ2-5; 7 bases fit TRBD1. J gave up 4 bases and V 4 bases, and 7 bases lay outside the gene matches. The CDR3 is made up of 14 amino acids. CDR1 is SGHKS and CDR2 is YYEKEE in the germline V gene (reference sequence). For the CDR3, the DNA is TGTGCCAGCAGCCTAAGTAGGGGGCCAGAGACCCAGTACTTC. Its protein product is CASSLSRGPETQYF.

A few counts support this clonotype. The chain couples TRBV7-9 to TRBJ1-5; unclear D gene. From germline, CDR1 is SEHNR and CDR2 FQNEAQ (reference sequence). The CDR3 is 12 amino acids. The germline V and J ends were trimmed by 5 bases and 8 bases, with 10 bases remaining between them. CDR3 DNA sequence: TGTGCCAGCAGCCCCCCGGGGAAGCCCCAGCATTTT. Protein: CASSPPGKPQHF.

The gene calls are TRBV20-1 and TRBJ2-7; maybe TRBD1 (6 bases). V lost 2 bases to trimming and J lost 5 bases, with 16 bases between them. CDR3 size: 14 residues. CDR1 DFQATT and CDR2 SNEGSKA come from the germline V gene (reference sequence). The CDR3 region has the DNA TGCAGTGCTAGAACTATGGGCAGGGGTGACGAGCAGTACTTC. This codes for CSARTMGRGDEQYF.

This clonotype was seen a few times. The CDR3 loop is CASSELGYGHEQYF. The CDR3 region has the DNA TGCGCCAGCAGTGAGCTCGGATACGGCCACGAGCAGTACTTC. The chain is built from TRBV10-2 and TRBJ2-7, with D unclear. Germline V lookup: CDR1 WSHSY, CDR2 SAAADI. V lost 2 bases and J 5 bases, leaving 13 bases between the germline ends. The CDR3 is made up of 14 amino acids.

V gene TRBV19 combines with J gene TRBJ2-3; 11 bases line up with TRBD1. V was pared by 7 bases and J by 4 bases, with 7 bases of the junction left unmatched. The germline gives CDR1 LNHDA, CDR2 SQIVND (reference sequence). The CDR3 is 15 residues long. Here the CDR3 reads CASTSGQGASDTQYF. The CDR3 region has the DNA TGTGCCAGTACCAGTGGACAGGGGGCGTCAGATACGCAGTATTTT.

This clonotype was counted at least ten times. V is TRBV28 and J is TRBJ2-5; TRBD2 aligns across 9 bases. CDR1 is MDHEN and CDR2 is SYDVKM in the germline V gene. This CDR3 is built from 17 residues. Unmatched junction bases numbered 10, after V lost 1 base and J lost 4 bases. For the CDR3, the DNA is TGTGCCAGCAGTTTATCGTCTAGCGGGACCGAGGGAGAGACCCAGTACTTC. Translating it yields CASSLSSSGTEGETQYF.

This clonotype showed up just a few times. The V gene is TRBV6-1, the J gene TRBJ1-5; 10 bases map to TRBD1. Germline trimming cut 5 bases from V and 0 bases from J; bases unmatched to any gene: 7. This CDR3 is 17 amino acids long. Germline V gene sequence: CDR1 MNHNS, CDR2 SASEGT. The CDR3, as DNA: TGTGCCAGCAGTCCCGGGACAGGGGCGCATAGCAATCAGCCCCAGCATTTT. Translation: CASSPGTGAHSNQPQHF.

This clonotype was counted a few times. V usage is TRBV7-9 and J usage is TRBJ2-2, with D tentatively TRBD1 or TRBD2 (5 bases each). V was cut by 7 bases and J by 6 bases, with 18 bases left in between. The CDR3 has 15 amino acids. CDR1 and CDR2 from the germline V gene are SEHNR and FQNEAQ (reference sequence). The CDR3 DNA sequence: TGTGCCAGCATGTACCGTGGCGAGGGGTCCGGGGAGCTGTTTTTT. Its translation is CASMYRGEGSGELFF.

J is TRBJ2-7 and V is TRBV9, with TRBD1 identical over 10 bases. The CDR3 loop spans 15 amino acids. Germline V gives CDR1 SGDLS, CDR2 YYNGEE. J was trimmed by 4 bases and V by 4 bases; bases with no gene match: 8. CDR3 protein: CASSPRLGQGYEQYF. The CDR3 DNA reads TGTGCCAGCAGCCCCCGCTTGGGACAGGGGTACGAGCAGTACTTC.

The chain uses TRBV7-9 and TRBJ2-1; D is perhaps TRBD1 or TRBD2 (5 bases each). V gave up 6 bases and J gave up 8 bases, with 17 bases separating them. The CDR3 runs to 14 residues. Looked up from germline, CDR1 is SEHNR and CDR2 is FQNEAQ (reference sequence). In DNA form, the CDR3 reads TGTGCCAGCAGGTCCGGGTCCCGGGGCGATGAGCAGTTCTTC. Amino acids: CASRSGSRGDEQFF.

This clonotype was seen a handful of times. The chain joins TRBV4-1 to TRBJ2-5, with D perhaps TRBD1 or TRBD2 (6 bases each). The germline V gene encodes CDR1 MGHRA and CDR2 YSYEKL. V lost 5 bases to trimming and J lost 3 bases, with 19 bases between them. CDR3 length equals 16 residues. In DNA, the CDR3 is TGCGCCAGCAGCAAACCGGGACACGGGGGAAAAGAGACCCAGTACTTC. It yields the protein CASSKPGHGGKETQYF.

The chain joins TRBV7-2 to TRBJ2-1; TRBD2 aligns across 12 bases. CDR3 size: 15 residues. Germline lookup yields CDR1 SGHTA and CDR2 FQGNSA. V lost 4 bases and J lost 7; bases outside the gene matches: 5. CDR3 bases: TGTGCCAGCAGCTCCTGGACTAGCGGGGAGAATGAGCAGTTCTTC. This sequence encodes CASSSWTSGENEQFF.

This clonotype came up many times. V and J are TRBV4-1 and TRBJ2-5; D is perhaps TRBD1 (5 bases). Trimming shortened V by 1 base and J by 2 bases, and 11 bases separated the two germline ends. The CDR3 is 15 amino acids. The V gene's germline CDR1 is MGHRA and CDR2 YSYEKL. CDR3 nucleotides: TGCGCCAGCAGCCAAGTGCTAGGGGAACAAGAGACCCAGTACTTC. It codes for CASSQVLGEQETQYF.

This clonotype was observed a few times. The chain links TRBV28 to TRBJ1-1; no firm D call. The CDR3 contains 15 residues. CDR1 and CDR2 from the germline V gene are MDHEN and SYDVKM. The germline V and J ends were trimmed by 6 bases and 1 base, with 15 bases remaining between them. In DNA, the CDR3 is TGTGCCAGCAGACCCGCGGTCATCGGGAACACTGAAGCTTTCTTT. As protein: CASRPAVIGNTEAFF.

The table lists this clonotype with a few counts. This rearrangement joins TRBV7-9 to TRBJ2-7; D uncertain. Germline CDR1 is SEHNR and CDR2 is FQNEAQ (reference sequence). The CDR3 covers 12 residues. V lost 10 bases and J lost 7, with 17 bases in between. CDR3 sequence: CATTRTGYEQYF. CDR3 bases: TGTGCCACCACCCGGACCGGGTATGAGCAGTACTTC.

This clonotype was detected a few times. The genes are TRBV5-5 and TRBJ2-2; 7 bases fit TRBD1. The V segment lost 0 bases and the J segment 2 bases; nucleotides outside the gene matches: 10. The CDR3 sequence is 18 residues long. Per the germline V gene, CDR1 is SGHKS and CDR2 is YYEKEE (reference sequence). In DNA, the CDR3 is TGTGCCAGCAGCTTGGGGGACAGACCGATCCGCAACACCGGGGAGCTGTTTTTT. It is translated as CASSLGDRPIRNTGELFF.

In its sample, this clonotype was seen many times. The V and J genes are TRBV3-1 and TRBJ1-2; D call uncertain. Germline V gives CDR1 LGHDT, CDR2 YNNKEL (reference sequence). This CDR3 contains 17 residues. Trimming pared 0 bases from V and 6 bases from J, leaving 20 bases between. The CDR3 DNA sequence: TGTGCCAGCAGCCAAGATTCGAAGGGATTTCGGAACGATGGCTACACCTTC. It is translated as CASSQDSKGFRNDGYTF.

This clonotype was observed a few times. V usage is TRBV29-1 and J usage is TRBJ2-7, with D possibly being TRBD1 (5 bases). Trimming removed 0 bases at V and 6 bases at J, with 9 bases between. The CDR3 sequence is 12 residues long. The germline CDR1 and CDR2 sequences are SQVTM and ANQGSEA. Here the CDR3 reads CSVEDKRGEQYF. The DNA for the CDR3 is TGCAGCGTTGAAGATAAAAGGGGCGAGCAGTACTTC.

The chain combines TRBV20-1 with TRBJ2-7, with a possible D match to TRBD1 (5 bases). Looked up from germline, CDR1 is DFQATT and CDR2 is SNEGSKA (reference sequence). Trimming took off 3 bases at V and 0 bases at J, with 15 bases between the two ends. The CDR3 sequence is 15 residues long. As DNA, the CDR3 is TGCAGTGCTAGTATGGGGCAGAGCCCCTCCTACGAGCAGTACTTC. It specifies CSASMGQSPSYEQYF.

With respect to this clonotype: This may be a read error: a much more frequent sequence differs by one nucleotide. The J gene is TRBJ2-1, the V gene TRBV20-1, with 12 bases that match TRBD2. CDR1 is DFQATT, CDR2 SNEGSKA, per germline (reference sequence). This CDR3 is 16 amino acids long. Here the CDR3 reads CCARDLLAGGYNEQFF. The CDR3 bases are TGCTGTGCTAGAGATCTGCTAGCGGGAGGGTACAATGAGCAGTTCTTC.

This clonotype was counted many times. The chain is built from TRBV27 and TRBJ2-7; 7 bases match TRBD2. V was pared by 6 bases and J by 1 base, with 9 bases of the junction left unmatched. The CDR3 is made up of 15 amino acids. Germline loops: CDR1 MNHEY, CDR2 SMNVEV (reference sequence). CDR3 protein: CASSPGGSGSYEQYF. The CDR3 region has the DNA TGTGCCAGCAGCCCAGGCGGGAGTGGGTCCTACGAGCAGTACTTC.